The next 12 T cell receptor beta chains were all read from a single sample in a study of shared clonotypes between healthy human individuals. Libraries were prepared by immunoSEQ multiplex PCR; TCRdb keeps only in-frame clonotypes and omits some of them. The sample lists about 600,000 clones, about 96% occurring once. The source material was naive CD4+ T cells sorted from blood. The sample's subset: CD45RA+ positively selected. All receptors come from a woman aged 30 to 39 in good health.

The count of this clone is one. The genes are TRBV15 and TRBJ1-1; D gene ambiguous. Germline CDR1 and CDR2: LNHNV and YYDKDF (reference sequence). Trimming removed 5 bases at V and 6 bases at J, with 13 bases between. The CDR3 is made up of 13 amino acids. Here the CDR3 reads CATSPFSEAEAFF. The CDR3 DNA reads as TGTGCCACCAGCCCCTTCTCCGAAGCTGAAGCTTTCTTT.

This sequence joins TRBV5-4 and TRBJ2-1; possible D gene TRBD1, 5 bases. CDR3 length: 13 residues. V was cut by 3 bases and J by 8 bases, with 12 bases left in between. CDR1 is SGHNT, CDR2 YYREEE, per germline (reference sequence). CDR3 region: CASSSTVSDEQFF. The CDR3 coding sequence is TGTGCCAGCAGCTCGACAGTGTCTGATGAGCAGTTCTTC. The full variable domain, in which reference TRBV5-4 and TRBJ2-1 provide the parts outside the CDR3, is ETGVTQSPTHLIKTRGQQVTLRCSSQSGHNTVSWYQQALGQGPQFIFQYYREEENGRGNFPPRFSGLQFPNYSSELNVNALELDDSALYLCASSSTVSDEQFFGPGTRLTVL.

The rearrangement joins TRBV7-9 to TRBJ1-2; no clear D. Between the trimmed V and J ends, which lost 6 bases and 0 bases, there was a span of 11 bases. The CDR3 is 14 residues long. The V gene's germline CDR1 is SEHNR and CDR2 FQNEAQ (reference sequence). In nucleotides, the CDR3 is TGTGCCAGCAGACAAACCGGGGCTAACTATGGCTACACCTTC. Its translation is CASRQTGANYGYTF.

The rearrangement joins TRBV5-6 to TRBJ2-3; D unclear. The CDR3 is made up of 13 amino acids. Trimming pared 1 base from V and 4 bases from J, leaving 7 bases between. The germline V gene has CDR1 SGHDT and CDR2 YYEEEE. The CDR3, as DNA: TGTGCCAGCAGCTTGACAGTCGCAGATACGCAGTATTTT. Protein product: CASSLTVADTQYF.

The chain has TRBV7-6 and TRBJ2-3, with D possibly matching TRBD2 (6 bases). Germline assignment: CDR1 SGHVS and CDR2 FNYEAQ. This CDR3 is built from 14 residues. Trimming took 1 base from V and 4 from J, leaving 9 bases between them. This chain's CDR3 is CASSLVRGSDTQYF. CDR3 nucleotide sequence: TGTGCCAGCAGCTTAGTCCGGGGGTCAGATACGCAGTATTTT.

V and J are TRBV2 and TRBJ2-3; D may be TRBD1 or TRBD2 (5 bases each). V was cut by 9 bases and J by 6 bases, with 13 bases left in between. Germline CDR1 SNHLY, CDR2 FYNNEI. This CDR3 is built from 12 residues. CDR3 residues: CASEIRDDTQYF. The CDR3 coding sequence is TGTGCCAGTGAAATAAGGGACGATACGCAGTATTTT.

The rearrangement joins TRBV7-9 to TRBJ1-1; the D gene is possibly TRBD1 (5 bases). Germline V gene data show CDR1 as SEHNR and CDR2 as FQNEAQ (reference sequence). This CDR3 has 16 residues. Between the trimmed V and J ends, which lost 5 bases and 9 bases, there was a span of 25 bases. Here the CDR3 DNA reads TGTGCCAGCAGCCCTCCTCAACGGGGCCGCGGGATACAAGCTTTCTTT. This sequence encodes CASSPPQRGRGIQAFF.

The chain joins TRBV29-1 to TRBJ2-1; 11 bases match TRBD2. The CDR3 is made up of 18 amino acids. Germline trimming cut 8 bases from V and 1 base from J; bases unmatched to any gene: 16. Per germline, CDR1 SQVTM and CDR2 ANQGSEA. The CDR3 protein is CSWGPGLAEQRSYNEQFF. The CDR3 DNA reads as TGCAGCTGGGGGCCGGGACTAGCGGAGCAAAGGTCCTACAATGAGCAGTTCTTC.

The chain recombines TRBV5-4 with TRBJ2-2; the D gene could be TRBD1 or TRBD2 (5 bases each). Germline values: CDR1 SGHNT, CDR2 YYREEE (reference sequence). There are 17 residues in the CDR3. The V and J ends lost 1 base and 4 bases respectively, with 17 bases between them. The CDR3 here is CASSLTTFRDGTGELFF. The CDR3 DNA reads as TGTGCCAGCAGCTTGACGACCTTCAGGGACGGCACCGGGGAGCTGTTTTTT.

The table lists this clone with a few counts. The chain has TRBV7-9 and TRBJ2-7; 8 bases are shared with TRBD1. V lost 5 bases, J lost 4 bases, and 10 bases stayed unmatched. CDR1 is SEHNR, CDR2 FQNEAQ, per germline (reference sequence). The CDR3 is 15 residues long. CDR3 protein: CASSPWTGRLYEQYF. In DNA, the CDR3 is TGTGCCAGCAGCCCATGGACAGGGAGGTTGTACGAGCAGTACTTC.

The chain combines TRBV21-1 with TRBJ1-2. TRBV21-1 is a known pseudogene. This CDR3 is built from 13 residues. This CDR3 reads CASSKGESYGYTF. The CDR3 DNA follows: TGTGCCAGCAGCAAAGGGGAGAGCTATGGCTACACCTTC.

The chain links TRBV21-1 to TRBJ2-6; the table's D gene call, TRBD2, was not cross checked with the DNA. TRBV21-1 is a documented pseudogene. CDR3 length: 15 residues. The CDR3 sequence: CASSGGLDGANVLTF. The CDR3 bases are TGTGCCAGCAGCGGGGGACTGGATGGGGCCAACGTCCTGACTTTC.